The 3 T cell receptor beta chains below were found in one sample sequenced in a study of blood T cell repertoires in COVID-19. Profiling relied on immunoSEQ multiplex PCR, and the TCRdb table lists in-frame clones only, not all of them. The table has under 300,000 clones, 80% to 90% seen once; the top ten hold 15% to 18%. Sequenced material: PBMCs or T cells enriched from blood (not recorded which). Source of these receptors: a man between 18 and 35 years old who had recovered from COVID-19.

V usage is TRBV19 and J usage is TRBJ2-7; a weak D match, TRBD1 (5 bases). In germline, CDR1 is LNHDA, CDR2 SQIVND (reference sequence). This CDR3 is built from 13 residues. The V gene lost 4 bases and the J gene lost 3 bases, with 10 bases spanning the gap. CDR3 in DNA: TGTGCCAGTAGTAACTCCGGACACTACGAGCAGTACTTC. Protein sequence: CASSNSGHYEQYF.

The gene calls are TRBV18 and TRBJ2-1; D is unclear. This CDR3 spans 16 amino acids. CDR1 is KGHSH, CDR2 LQKENI, per germline. Trimming took 6 bases from V and 7 from J, leaving 22 bases between them. CDR3 protein: CASSPSGGTSRNEQFF. The CDR3, as DNA: TGTGCCAGCTCTCCCTCCGGCGGTACCTCCCGGAATGAGCAGTTCTTC.

The V gene is TRBV27, the J gene TRBJ1-5; D gene unclear. Germline values: CDR1 MNHEY, CDR2 SMNVEV (reference sequence). The CDR3 extends over 14 amino acids. V lost 5 bases, J lost 4 bases, and 12 bases lay in between. In nucleotides, the CDR3 is TGTGCCAGCAGTCCACCCGGGGATAATCAGCCCCAGCATTTT. It specifies CASSPPGDNQPQHF.